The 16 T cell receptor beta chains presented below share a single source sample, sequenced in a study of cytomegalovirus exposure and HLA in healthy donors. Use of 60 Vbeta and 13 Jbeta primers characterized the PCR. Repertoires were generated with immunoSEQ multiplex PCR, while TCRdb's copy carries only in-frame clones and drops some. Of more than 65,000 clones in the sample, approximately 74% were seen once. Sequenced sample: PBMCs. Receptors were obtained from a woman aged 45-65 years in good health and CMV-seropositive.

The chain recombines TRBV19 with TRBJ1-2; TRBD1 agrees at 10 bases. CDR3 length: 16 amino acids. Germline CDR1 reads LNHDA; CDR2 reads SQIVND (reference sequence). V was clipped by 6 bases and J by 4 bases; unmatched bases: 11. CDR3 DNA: TGTGCCAGTAGCCCGACGGGGACAGGGGTATTCTATGGCTACACCTTC. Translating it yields CASSPTGTGVFYGYTF. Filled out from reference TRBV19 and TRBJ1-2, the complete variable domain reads DGGITQSPKYLFRKEGQNVTLSCEQNLNHDAMYWYRQDPGQGLRLIYYSQIVNDFQKGDIAEGYSVSREKKESFPLTVTSAQKNPTAFYLCASSPTGTGVFYGYTFGSGTRLTVV.

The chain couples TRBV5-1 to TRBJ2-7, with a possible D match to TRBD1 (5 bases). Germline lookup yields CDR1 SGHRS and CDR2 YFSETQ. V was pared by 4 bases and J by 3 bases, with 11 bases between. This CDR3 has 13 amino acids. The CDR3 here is CASSETGVYEQYF. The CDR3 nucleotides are TGCGCCAGCAGCGAAACAGGAGTCTACGAGCAGTACTTC.

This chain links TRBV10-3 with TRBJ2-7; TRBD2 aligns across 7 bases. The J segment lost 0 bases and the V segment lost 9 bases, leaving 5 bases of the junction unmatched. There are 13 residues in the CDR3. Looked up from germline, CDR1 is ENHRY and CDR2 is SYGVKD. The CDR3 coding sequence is TGTGCCATGAGCGGGGCCCTCTCCTACGAGCAGTACTTC. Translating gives CAMSGALSYEQYF.

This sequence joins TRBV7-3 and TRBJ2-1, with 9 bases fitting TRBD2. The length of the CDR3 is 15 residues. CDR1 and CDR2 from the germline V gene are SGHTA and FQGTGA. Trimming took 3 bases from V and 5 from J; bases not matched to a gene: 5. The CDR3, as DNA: TGTGCCAGCAGCTTTAGCGGGAGTAGCCACAATGAGCAGTTCTTC. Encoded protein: CASSFSGSSHNEQFF.

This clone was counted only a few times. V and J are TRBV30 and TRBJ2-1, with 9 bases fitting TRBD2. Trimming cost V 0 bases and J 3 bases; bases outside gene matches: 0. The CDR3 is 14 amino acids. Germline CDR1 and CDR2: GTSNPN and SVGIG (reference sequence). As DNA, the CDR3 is TGTGCCTGGAGTGTACTAGCGGGCTACAATGAGCAGTTCTTC. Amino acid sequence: CAWSVLAGYNEQFF.

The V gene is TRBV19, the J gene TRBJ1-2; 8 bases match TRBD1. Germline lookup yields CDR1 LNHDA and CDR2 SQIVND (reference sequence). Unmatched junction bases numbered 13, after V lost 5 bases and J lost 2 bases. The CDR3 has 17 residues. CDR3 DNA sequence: TGTGCCAGTAGTCATCGGACAGGGAGATTAAGAAACTATGGCTACACCTTC. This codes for CASSHRTGRLRNYGYTF.

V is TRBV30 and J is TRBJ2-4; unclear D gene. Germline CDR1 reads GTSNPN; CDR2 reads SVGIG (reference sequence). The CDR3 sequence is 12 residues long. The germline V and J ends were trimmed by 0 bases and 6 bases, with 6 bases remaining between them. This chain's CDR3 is CAWSVLANIQYF. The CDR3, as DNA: TGTGCCTGGAGTGTCTTGGCAAACATTCAGTACTTC.

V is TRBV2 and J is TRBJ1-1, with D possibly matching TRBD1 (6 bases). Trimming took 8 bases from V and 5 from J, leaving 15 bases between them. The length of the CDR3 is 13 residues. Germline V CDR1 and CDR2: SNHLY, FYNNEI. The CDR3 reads CASLAGDGTEAFF. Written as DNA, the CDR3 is TGTGCCAGCTTGGCAGGGGATGGGACTGAAGCTTTCTTT.

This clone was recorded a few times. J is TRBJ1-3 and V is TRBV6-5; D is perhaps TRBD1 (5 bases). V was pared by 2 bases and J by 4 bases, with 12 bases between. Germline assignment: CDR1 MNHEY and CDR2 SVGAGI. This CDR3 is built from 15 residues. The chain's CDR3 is CASSYRGHEGNTIYF. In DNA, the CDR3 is TGTGCCAGCAGTTACAGGGGCCACGAGGGAAACACCATATATTTT.

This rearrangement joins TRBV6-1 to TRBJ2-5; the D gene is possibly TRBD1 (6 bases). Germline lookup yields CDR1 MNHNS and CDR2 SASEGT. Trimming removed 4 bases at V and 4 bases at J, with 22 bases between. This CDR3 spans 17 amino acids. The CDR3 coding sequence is TGTGCCAGCAGTGCCTCCCAAGCCGGGACAAGGGGAGAGACCCAGTACTTC. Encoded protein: CASSASQAGTRGETQYF.

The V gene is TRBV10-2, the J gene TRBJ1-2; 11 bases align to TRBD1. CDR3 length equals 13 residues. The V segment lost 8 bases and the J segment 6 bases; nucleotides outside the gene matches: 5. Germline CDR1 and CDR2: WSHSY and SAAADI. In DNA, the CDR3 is TGCGCCAGCGGGGGGGGACAGGGGGATGGCTACACCTTC. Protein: CASGGGQGDGYTF.

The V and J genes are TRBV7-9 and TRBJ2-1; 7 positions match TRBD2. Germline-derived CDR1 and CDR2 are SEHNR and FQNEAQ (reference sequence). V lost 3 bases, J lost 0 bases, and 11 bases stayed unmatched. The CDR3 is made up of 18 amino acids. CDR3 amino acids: CASSFKSSGGSSYNEQFF. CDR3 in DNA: TGTGCCAGCAGCTTCAAATCTAGCGGAGGAAGCTCCTACAATGAGCAGTTCTTC. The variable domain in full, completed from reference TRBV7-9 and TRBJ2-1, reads DTGVSQNPRHKITKRGQNVTFRCDPISEHNRLYWYRQTLGQGPEFLTYFQNEAQLEKSRLLSDRFSAERPKGSFSTLEIQRTEQGDSAMYLCASSFKSSGGSSYNEQFFGPGTRLTVL.

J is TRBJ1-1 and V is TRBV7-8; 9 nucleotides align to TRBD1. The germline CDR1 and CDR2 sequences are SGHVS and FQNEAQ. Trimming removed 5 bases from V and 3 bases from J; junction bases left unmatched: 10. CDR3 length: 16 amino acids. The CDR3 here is CASSPWARTGDTEAFF. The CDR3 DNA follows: TGTGCCAGCAGCCCCTGGGCCCGGACAGGGGACACTGAAGCTTTCTTT.

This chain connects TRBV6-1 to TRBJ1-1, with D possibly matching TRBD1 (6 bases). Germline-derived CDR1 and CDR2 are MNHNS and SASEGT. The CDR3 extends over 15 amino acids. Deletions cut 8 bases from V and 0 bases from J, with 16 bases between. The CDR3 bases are TGTGCCAGCCGCAACACAGGGACGATGAACACTGAAGCTTTCTTT. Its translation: CASRNTGTMNTEAFF.

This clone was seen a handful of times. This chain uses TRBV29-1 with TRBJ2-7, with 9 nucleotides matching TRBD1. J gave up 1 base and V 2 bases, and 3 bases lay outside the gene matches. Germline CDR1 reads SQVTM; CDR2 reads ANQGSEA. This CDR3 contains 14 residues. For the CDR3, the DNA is TGCAGCGTTGAAAAGACAGGGGGGTCCTACGAGCAGTACTTC. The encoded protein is CSVEKTGGSYEQYF.

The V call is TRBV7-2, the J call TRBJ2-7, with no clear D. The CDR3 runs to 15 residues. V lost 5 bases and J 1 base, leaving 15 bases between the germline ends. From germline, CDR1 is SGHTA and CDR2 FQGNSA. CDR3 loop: CASSPFQRPSYEQYF. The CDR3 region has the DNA TGTGCCAGCAGCCCCTTTCAGCGCCCTTCCTACGAGCAGTACTTC.